This passage covers 13 T cell receptor beta chains from one sample sequenced in a study of beta chain features in type 1 diabetes. Investigators reverse transcribed all isolated RNA, so they sequenced expressed TCRB transcripts. Some clones are missing from TCRdb's copy, which holds only in-frame ones; the method was immunoSEQ multiplex PCR. The sample has 400,000 to 550,000 clones; over 10% are singletons. The source material was naive CD4+ T cells from blood. The receptors were sampled from a woman between 18 and 30 years old in good health.

The J gene is TRBJ2-5, the V gene TRBV11-2; a possible D gene is TRBD2 (6 bases). Trimming removed 5 bases from V and 5 bases from J, with 18 bases in between. This CDR3 has 15 amino acids. Germline CDR1 and CDR2: SGHAT and FQNNGV. CDR3 loop: CASSKRLVVRETQYF. The CDR3 DNA sequence: TGTGCCAGCAGCAAGCGACTAGTAGTAAGGGAGACCCAGTACTTC. The variable domain in full, completed from reference TRBV11-2 and TRBJ2-5, reads EAGVAQSPRYKIIEKRQSVAFWCNPISGHATLYWYQQILGQGPKLLIQFQNNGVVDDSQLPKDRFSAERLKGVDSTLKIQPAKLEDSAVYLCASSKRLVVRETQYFGPGTRLLVL.

The chain recombines TRBV27 with TRBJ1-1; TRBD1 matches 7 bases. Trimming took 2 bases from V and 11 from J; bases not matched to a gene: 14. Germline CDR1 reads MNHEY; CDR2 reads SMNVEV (reference sequence). This CDR3 has 15 amino acids. The CDR3 region is CASSLAPVTGLGAFF. CDR3 coding DNA: TGTGCCAGCAGTTTAGCCCCTGTGACAGGGCTTGGGGCTTTCTTT.

The DNA for the CDR3 is TGCAGCGTTGAAGACTCCGGAACTAATGAAAAACTGTTTTTT. As protein: CSVEDSGTNEKLFF. The chain carries TRBV29-1 and TRBJ1-4; D gene ambiguous. Looked up from germline, CDR1 is SQVTM and CDR2 is ANQGSEA. CDR3 size: 14 residues. Trimming removed 0 bases at V and 1 base at J, with 6 bases between.

The genes are TRBV7-2 and TRBJ2-3; D remains unclear. Germline-derived CDR1 and CDR2 are SGHTA and FQGNSA. Between the trimmed V and J ends, which lost 1 base and 4 bases, there was a span of 6 bases. The CDR3 totals 13 residues. The CDR3 DNA sequence: TGTGCCAGCAGCTTAGTTAGCTCAGATACGCAGTATTTT. It is translated as CASSLVSSDTQYF.

This clone has more than one count but fewer than ten. The V call is TRBV18, the J call TRBJ2-5; D perhaps matches TRBD1 (6 bases). The germline CDR1 and CDR2 sequences are KGHSH and LQKENI. The CDR3 extends over 15 amino acids. Trimming shortened V by 4 bases and J by 1 base, and 13 bases separated the two germline ends. CDR3 sequence (DNA): TGTGCCAGCTCACTAATTACAGGGACCCAAGAGACCCAGTACTTC. Its translation is CASSLITGTQETQYF.

There are a few counts of this clone. The chain carries TRBV7-2 and TRBJ1-2; TRBD1 might be the D (6 bases). The ends were cut back, 5 bases at V and 4 bases at J, with 17 bases in the middle. Germline-derived CDR1 and CDR2 are SGHTA and FQGNSA. The CDR3 loop spans 15 amino acids. CDR3 nucleotide sequence: TGTGCCAGCAGCCCCTCGTCGGGGGCTGGCTATGGCTACACCTTC. Encoded protein: CASSPSSGAGYGYTF. The full variable domain, completed using reference TRBV7-2 and TRBJ1-2, is GAGVSQSPSNKVTEKGKDVELRCDPISGHTALYWYRQSLGQGLEFLIYFQGNSAPDKSGLPSDRFSAERTGGSVSTLTIQRTQQEDSAVYLCASSPSSGAGYGYTFGSGTRLTVV.

This clone turned up a few times. This chain links TRBV23-1 with TRBJ1-2; weak D call: TRBD1 (5 bases). TRBV23-1 is an ORF, with its function uncertain. V lost 0 bases and J 5 bases, leaving 7 bases between the germline ends. The CDR3 runs 13 residues. Here the CDR3 DNA reads TGCGCCAGCAGTCAATCGTACAGGTATGGCTACACCTTC. This translates into CASSQSYRYGYTF.

In its sample, this clone was seen a few times. CDR3 protein: CASTPSGNTGELFF. The CDR3 DNA sequence: TGTGCCAGCACCCCCTCGGGGAACACCGGGGAGCTGTTTTTT. The genes are TRBV9 and TRBJ2-2; no clear D gene. Deletions cut 6 bases from V and 1 base from J, with 10 bases between. The CDR3 has 14 amino acids. Germline V gene sequence: CDR1 SGDLS, CDR2 YYNGEE.

CDR3 sequence reads: CASSFGPETQYF. For the CDR3, the DNA is TGTGCCAGCAGCTTCGGTCCAGAGACCCAGTACTTC. This chain uses TRBV7-8 with TRBJ2-5; D call uncertain. The length of the CDR3 is 12 residues. Germline loops: CDR1 SGHVS, CDR2 FQNEAQ. V lost 3 bases, J lost 4 bases, and 6 bases lay in between.

V and J are TRBV29-1 and TRBJ2-1, with no clear D. V dropped 7 bases and J dropped 7 bases, with 11 bases sitting between them. Germline V gives CDR1 SQVTM, CDR2 ANQGSEA. CDR3 size: 11 residues. This chain's CDR3 is CSGHFGNEQFF. The DNA of the CDR3 is TGCAGCGGACATTTCGGAAATGAGCAGTTCTTC.

The chain joins TRBV6-5 to TRBJ2-7; maybe TRBD2 (6 bases). There are 13 residues in the CDR3. Trimming left V 5 bases short and J 7 bases short, with 15 bases between. Germline CDR1 is MNHEY and CDR2 is SVGAGI. The CDR3 bases are TGTGCCAGCAGTAACCTTCTGGCGGGGGAGCAGTACGTC. Its protein is CASSNLLAGEQYV.

The rearrangement uses TRBV19 and TRBJ2-3; possible D gene TRBD1, 6 bases. The CDR3 is 15 amino acids. Trimming stripped 0 bases from V and 5 bases from J, with 12 bases between. CDR1 is LNHDA and CDR2 is SQIVND in the germline V gene (reference sequence). CDR3 DNA sequence: TGTGCCAGTAGTATAGACAACAGGGTAGGAGATACGCAGTATTTT. This encodes CASSIDNRVGDTQYF.

This clone was seen a handful of times. CDR3 protein: CASSENEGTPPEAFF. DNA for the CDR3: TGTGCCAGCAGTGAAAACGAGGGTACTCCACCTGAAGCTTTCTTT. This chain joins TRBV6-1 and TRBJ1-1, with D uncertain. This CDR3 is 15 amino acids long. The germline gives CDR1 MNHNS, CDR2 SASEGT. The germline V and J ends were trimmed by 2 bases and 6 bases, with 16 bases remaining between them.